This T cell receptor beta chain was captured by sequencing in a study of cytomegalovirus exposure and HLA in healthy donors. Overall study: Most donors, more than 80% of over 300 genotyped, fell in the Caucasian-associated ancestry cluster. Study-wide results and caveats: Later analysis demonstrated an association between a missense DCLRE1C variant and TCR beta V- and J-gene trimming.

PCR primers comprised 60 Vbeta and 13 Jbeta primers. Produced via immunoSEQ multiplex PCR; TCRdb's table is partial and in-frame only. The top ten clones hold around 1.7% of a sample with 200,000 or so clones, 65% to 85% of them seen once. Remarks on this clone: The antigen is not known.

Unrecorded immune exposures were likely, despite nominal health at sampling. The sequence came from a man aged 50 or older in good health and CMV-seronegative. The sample comprised PBMCs.

The CDR3, as DNA: TGTGCCAGCAGCTTAGCAACGGGAGCTGCAGATACGCAGTATTTT. Its protein product is CASSLATGAADTQYF. V is TRBV7-3 and J is TRBJ2-3; D might be TRBD2 (6 bases). The V and J ends lost 2 bases and 4 bases respectively, with 13 bases between them. CDR1 SGHTA and CDR2 FQGTGA come from the germline V gene. The CDR3 runs to 15 residues.